The 15 T cell receptor beta chains listed next were all sequenced from one sample in a study of blood T cell repertoires in COVID-19 (dated by TCRdb to about 2020). The method was the immunoSEQ multiplex PCR assay. TCRdb's version of the immuneACCESS table is confined to in-frame rearrangements and falls short of the full clone set. An unresolved V gene accounts for under half of the shortfall where checked; the remainder is of unknown origin. This sample comprises roughly 350,000 clones, 85% of them detected only once. The biggest ten clones account for roughly 3.6% of the sample. The sequencing sample was made of peripheral blood. The receptor set was obtained from a woman younger than 30 with acute or convalescent COVID-19.

The CDR3 nucleotides are TGTGCCAGCAGCCTCTCCGGGACAGGGCTTCAGCCCCAGCATTTT. Its translation is CASSLSGTGLQPQHF. The chain has TRBV5-5 and TRBJ1-5; 9 bases agree with TRBD1. Germline CDR1 SGHKS, CDR2 YYEKEE (reference sequence). The CDR3 runs to 15 residues. V was pared by 4 bases and J by 6 bases, with 8 bases of the junction left unmatched. The full variable domain, completed using reference TRBV5-5 and TRBJ1-5, is DAGVTQSPTHLIKTRGQQVTLRCSPISGHKSVSWYQQVLGQGPQFIFQYYEKEERGRGNFPDRFSARQFPNYSSELNVNALLLGDSALYLCASSLSGTGLQPQHFGDGTRLSIL.

The count of this clone is one. The chain links TRBV5-4 to TRBJ2-6, with 9 bases identical to TRBD1. The junction had 7 bases not matched to a gene; V was cut back by 4 bases and J by 2 bases. Germline-derived CDR1 and CDR2 are SGHNT and YYREEE (reference sequence). The CDR3 runs to 17 residues. CDR3 residues: CASSHRDRDPGANVLTF. CDR3 coding DNA: TGTGCCAGCAGCCACCGGGACAGGGACCCTGGGGCCAACGTCCTGACTTTC.

The chain is built from TRBV29-1 and TRBJ1-2, with a tentative D call TRBD1 (6 bases). V was pared by 5 bases and J by 2 bases, with 15 bases between. The length of the CDR3 is 14 residues. The germline CDR1 and CDR2 sequences are SQVTM and ANQGSEA. The CDR3, as DNA: TGCAGCGTTCCAGAGCGAGGACAGAACTATGGCTACACCTTC. This sequence encodes CSVPERGQNYGYTF.

V is TRBV5-4 and J is TRBJ2-7; tentative D call: TRBD1 (7 bases). V lost 4 bases to trimming and J lost 3 bases, with 17 bases between them. Germline V gives CDR1 SGHNT, CDR2 YYREEE (reference sequence). This CDR3 is built from 15 residues. CDR3 protein: CASSPGDRRRYEQYF. Written as DNA, the CDR3 is TGTGCCAGCAGCCCGGGGGACAGACGGCGCTACGAGCAGTACTTC.

J is TRBJ1-6 and V is TRBV10-3, with 8 bases that match TRBD1. In germline, CDR1 is ENHRY, CDR2 SYGVKD. This CDR3 has 15 residues. Losses at the gene ends were 2 bases for V and 10 bases for J; bases not matched to a gene: 7. This CDR3 reads CAISELDRGKSPLHF. The DNA of the CDR3 is TGTGCCATCAGTGAGCTCGACAGGGGCAAATCACCCCTCCACTTT.

The genes are TRBV5-5 and TRBJ1-2; D perhaps matches TRBD1 (6 bases). V gave up 2 bases and J gave up 3 bases, with 8 bases separating them. Germline-derived CDR1 and CDR2 are SGHKS and YYEKEE (reference sequence). The CDR3 is 13 residues long. The chain's CDR3 is CASSLQGDYGYTF. The CDR3 DNA reads as TGTGCCAGCAGCTTACAGGGTGACTATGGCTACACCTTC.

The chain links TRBV9 to TRBJ1-1; TRBD1 matches 9 bases. This CDR3 is built from 15 residues. Trimming cost V 4 bases and J 5 bases; bases outside gene matches: 9. Germline values: CDR1 SGDLS, CDR2 YYNGEE. CDR3 sequence reads: CASSPLTGGTTEAFF. The DNA of the CDR3 is TGTGCCAGCAGCCCCCTGACAGGGGGGACGACTGAAGCTTTCTTT.

The chain links TRBV3-1 (or the pseudogene TRBV3-2) to TRBJ2-7; 16 bases agree with TRBD2. The germline CDR1 and CDR2 sequences are LGHDT and YNNKEL (reference sequence). There are 19 residues in the CDR3. Trimming took 2 bases from V and 5 from J; bases not matched to a gene: 12. In DNA, the CDR3 is TGTGCCAGCAGCCAAAAGAGTCCGGGACTAGCGGGAGGGTTGCACGAGCAGTACTTC. Translated: CASSQKSPGLAGGLHEQYF.

The chain uses TRBV9 and TRBJ1-1; D is ambiguous. In germline, CDR1 is SGDLS, CDR2 YYNGEE. This CDR3 spans 13 amino acids. V was cut by 3 bases and J by 7 bases, with 13 bases left in between. The CDR3 loop reads CASSARPGGEAFF. CDR3 DNA sequence: TGTGCCAGCAGCGCCCGACCCGGAGGTGAAGCTTTCTTT. The whole variable domain, filled in from reference TRBV9 and TRBJ1-1, reads DSGVTQTPKHLITATGQRVTLRCSPRSGDLSVYWYQQSLDQGLQFLIQYYNGEERAKGNILERFSAQQFPDLHSELNLSSLELGDSALYFCASSARPGGEAFFGQGTRLTVV.

This chain uses TRBV6-5 with TRBJ1-4, with 7 bases fitting TRBD1. Germline V gene data show CDR1 as MNHEY and CDR2 as SVGAGI. The CDR3 spans 15 residues. After removal of 4 bases from V and 1 base from J, the junction contained 3 bases not matched to a gene. The CDR3 protein is CASSLYRGTNEKLFF. CDR3 coding DNA: TGTGCCAGCAGTTTATACAGGGGAACTAATGAAAAACTGTTTTTT.

V usage is TRBV6-5 and J usage is TRBJ1-2, with D tentatively TRBD1 (6 bases). The CDR3 is made up of 16 amino acids. Trimming pared 3 bases from V and 4 bases from J, leaving 18 bases between. Germline CDR1 MNHEY, CDR2 SVGAGI. The CDR3 spells CASSYFRGDRTYGYTF. The CDR3 coding sequence is TGTGCCAGCAGTTATTTCAGGGGTGATCGTACCTATGGCTACACCTTC.

This chain connects TRBV29-1 to TRBJ2-7; D remains ambiguous. CDR1 is SQVTM, CDR2 ANQGSEA, per germline. This CDR3 is 12 amino acids long. V was cut by 4 bases and J by 2 bases, with 9 bases left in between. As DNA, the CDR3 is TGCAGCGTTGTGAACACAGCCTACGAGCAGTACTTC. Residues: CSVVNTAYEQYF.

The chain has TRBV6-6 and TRBJ1-2, with D unresolved. Germline V gives CDR1 MNHNY, CDR2 SVGAGI (reference sequence). Trimming left V 5 bases short and J 2 bases short, with 9 bases between. The CDR3 has 13 amino acids. As DNA, the CDR3 is TGTGCCAGCAGTGTCGACACCAACTATGGCTACACCTTC. It specifies CASSVDTNYGYTF.

V gene TRBV3-1 (or the pseudogene TRBV3-2) combines with J gene TRBJ1-5; D ambiguous. The CDR3 sequence is 15 residues long. Trimming shortened V by 0 bases and J by 1 base, and 7 bases separated the two germline ends. Germline V lookup: CDR1 LGHDT, CDR2 YNNKEL (reference sequence). CDR3 in amino acids: CASSQDVRSNQPQHF. DNA of the CDR3: TGTGCCAGCAGCCAAGACGTGCGGAGCAATCAGCCCCAGCATTTT.

The genes are TRBV28 and TRBJ1-6; possible D gene TRBD1, 5 bases. The CDR3 has 13 residues. V was trimmed by 3 bases and J by 10 bases, leaving 10 bases between them. CDR1 is MDHEN and CDR2 is SYDVKM in the germline V gene. CDR3 bases: TGTGCCAGCAGTTTGCGGGGGAGATCACCCCTCCACTTT. It is translated as CASSLRGRSPLHF.